Listed below are T cell receptor beta chains from one sample, sequenced in a study of blood T cell repertoires in COVID-19. The protocol was immunoSEQ multiplex PCR, while the TCRdb copy is restricted to in-frame clones and leaves out a portion. The data show 45,000 to 50,000 clones, with 65% to 90% seen just once and roughly 7% held by the top ten. Material for sequencing was peripheral blood. The receptors shown here come from a man aged 35 to 55 with acute or convalescent COVID-19. The CDR3 runs from the conserved cysteine through the conserved F or W. Fields, in order: D gene, J gene, V gene, clone size, CDR3 protein, CDR3 DNA. A D gene is named only where the DNA matches it firmly. Rows may omit the clone size; those that give it use once, few, many or a size class.

D gene: NA; J gene: TRBJ1-2; V gene: TRBV5-1; clone size: NA; CDR3 protein: CASSIGQKVYGYTF; CDR3 DNA: TGCGCCAGCAGCATCGGACAGAAAGTCTATGGCTACACCTTC
D gene: TRBD1; J gene: TRBJ2-2; V gene: TRBV9; clone size: NA; CDR3 protein: CASSHDGTRTGKSGELFF; CDR3 DNA: TGTGCCAGCAGCCACGATGGGACCAGGACAGGGAAATCCGGGGAGCTGTTTTTT
D gene: TRBD2; J gene: TRBJ2-7; V gene: TRBV6-1; clone size: NA; CDR3 protein: CASSDPPSGQYF; CDR3 DNA: TGTGCCAGCAGTGACCCCCCTAGCGGCCAGTACTTC
D gene: NA; J gene: TRBJ1-5; V gene: TRBV24-1; clone size: NA; CDR3 protein: CATANSNQPQHF; CDR3 DNA: TGTGCCACCGCGAATAGCAATCAGCCCCAGCATTTT
D gene: NA; J gene: TRBJ2-7; V gene: TRBV24-1; clone size: once; CDR3 protein: CATGNGDSYEQYF; CDR3 DNA: TGTGCCACCGGAAACGGAGACTCTTACGAGCAGTACTTC
D gene: NA; J gene: TRBJ1-2; V gene: TRBV2; clone size: NA; CDR3 protein: CASSPGDGYTF; CDR3 DNA: TGTGCCAGCAGTCCAGGGGATGGCTACACCTTC
D gene: TRBD1; J gene: TRBJ1-1; V gene: TRBV6-1; clone size: NA; CDR3 protein: CASSEYRTGGSRGEAFF; CDR3 DNA: TGTGCCAGCAGTGAGTATCGGACAGGGGGCTCCCGAGGGGAAGCTTTCTTT
D gene: TRBD1; J gene: TRBJ1-1; V gene: TRBV5-4; clone size: few; CDR3 protein: CASSAGQGSSMNTEAFF; CDR3 DNA: TGTGCCAGCAGCGCCGGACAGGGTAGTAGCATGAACACTGAAGCTTTCTTT
D gene: NA; J gene: TRBJ2-1; V gene: TRBV7-6; clone size: NA; CDR3 protein: CASSLFAGTDNNEQFF; CDR3 DNA: TGTGCCAGCAGCTTATTCGCGGGGACTGACAACAATGAGCAGTTCTTC
D gene: NA; J gene: TRBJ1-4; V gene: TRBV7-2; clone size: NA; CDR3 protein: CASTTGSNEKLFF; CDR3 DNA: TGTGCCAGCACGACAGGAAGTAATGAAAAACTGTTTTTT
D gene: TRBD1; J gene: TRBJ2-5; V gene: TRBV24-1; clone size: NA; CDR3 protein: CATSEGQVKQETQYF; CDR3 DNA: TGTGCCACCAGCGAGGGACAGGTTAAACAAGAGACCCAGTACTTC
D gene: NA; J gene: TRBJ1-4; V gene: TRBV11-3; clone size: NA; CDR3 protein: CASSLELWVRGRNEKLFF; CDR3 DNA: TGTGCCAGCAGCTTAGAATTATGGGTCAGGGGCCGTAATGAAAAACTGTTTTTT